This T cell receptor beta chain was sequenced for a study of prognosis after radiotherapy for stage I lung cancer. In the study overall: Under 15 patients' tumors were adenocarcinoma, and seven patients' tumors were squamous cell carcinoma. With a biologically effective dose of at least 100 Gy, radiotherapy took the form of SBRT split into 3 to 5 fractions.

The germline gives CDR1 SGHKS, CDR2 YYEKEE (reference sequence). The CDR3 sequence is 14 residues long. Trimming shortened V by 4 bases and J by 8 bases, and 15 bases separated the two germline ends. Multiplex PCR, run in two rounds, amplified TCR beta CDR3 from genomic DNA. The first PCR round targeted every TRBV and TRBJ gene with specific primers. TCRdb re-called the multiplex PCR reads through MiXCR, storing one row per CDR3 protein. The data hold around 16,000 distinct CDR3 sequences, with over 40% observed a single time. The study, taken as a whole, reports: Diminished Shannon entropy following stereotactic body radiation therapy characterized patients who developed distant metastases.

This clonotype was detected ten times or more. Its antigen is as yet unknown. This sequence joins TRBV5-5 and TRBJ1-4; maybe TRBD1 (5 bases). The sample in question was PBMCs, obtained before or after stereotactic body radiation therapy (not recorded which). The source is a donor aged 50 or older with non-small cell lung cancer. CDR3 nucleotides: TGTGCCAGCAGCCGGGGACCCCCAGGGGAAAAACTGTTTTTT. It encodes CASSRGPPGEKLFF.